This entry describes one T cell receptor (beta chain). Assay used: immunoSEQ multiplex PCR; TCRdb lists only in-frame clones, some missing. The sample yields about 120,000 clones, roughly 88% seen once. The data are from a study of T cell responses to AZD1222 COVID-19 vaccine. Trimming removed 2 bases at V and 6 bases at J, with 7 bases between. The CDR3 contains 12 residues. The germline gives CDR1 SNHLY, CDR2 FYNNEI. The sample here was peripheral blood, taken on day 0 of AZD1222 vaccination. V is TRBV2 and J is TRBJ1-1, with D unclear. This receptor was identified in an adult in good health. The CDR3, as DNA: TGTGCCAGCAGTGAACCGCATCCTGAAGCTTTCTTT. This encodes CASSEPHPEAFF. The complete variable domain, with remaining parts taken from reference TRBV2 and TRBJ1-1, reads EPEVTQTPSHQVTQMGQEVILRCVPISNHLYFYWYRQILGQKVEFLVSFYNNEISEKSEIFDDQFSVERPDGSNFTLKIRSTKLEDSAMYFCASSEPHPEAFFGQGTRLTVV.